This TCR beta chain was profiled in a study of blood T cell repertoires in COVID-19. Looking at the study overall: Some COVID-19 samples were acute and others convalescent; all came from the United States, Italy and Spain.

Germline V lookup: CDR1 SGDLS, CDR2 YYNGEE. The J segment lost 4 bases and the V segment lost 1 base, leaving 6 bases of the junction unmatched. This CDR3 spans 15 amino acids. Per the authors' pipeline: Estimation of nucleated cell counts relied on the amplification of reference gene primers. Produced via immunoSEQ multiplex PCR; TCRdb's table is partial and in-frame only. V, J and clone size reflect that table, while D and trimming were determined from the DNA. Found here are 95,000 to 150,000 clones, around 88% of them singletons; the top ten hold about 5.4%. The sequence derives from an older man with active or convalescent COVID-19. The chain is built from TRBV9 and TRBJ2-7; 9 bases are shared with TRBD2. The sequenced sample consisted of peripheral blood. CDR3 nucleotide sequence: TGTGCCAGCAGCGTAAATAGCGGGGGACCTTACGAGCAGTACTTC. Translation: CASSVNSGGPYEQYF. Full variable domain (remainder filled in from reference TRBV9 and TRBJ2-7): DSGVTQTPKHLITATGQRVTLRCSPRSGDLSVYWYQQSLDQGLQFLIQYYNGEERAKGNILERFSAQQFPDLHSELNLSSLELGDSALYFCASSVNSGGPYEQYFGPGTRLTVT.